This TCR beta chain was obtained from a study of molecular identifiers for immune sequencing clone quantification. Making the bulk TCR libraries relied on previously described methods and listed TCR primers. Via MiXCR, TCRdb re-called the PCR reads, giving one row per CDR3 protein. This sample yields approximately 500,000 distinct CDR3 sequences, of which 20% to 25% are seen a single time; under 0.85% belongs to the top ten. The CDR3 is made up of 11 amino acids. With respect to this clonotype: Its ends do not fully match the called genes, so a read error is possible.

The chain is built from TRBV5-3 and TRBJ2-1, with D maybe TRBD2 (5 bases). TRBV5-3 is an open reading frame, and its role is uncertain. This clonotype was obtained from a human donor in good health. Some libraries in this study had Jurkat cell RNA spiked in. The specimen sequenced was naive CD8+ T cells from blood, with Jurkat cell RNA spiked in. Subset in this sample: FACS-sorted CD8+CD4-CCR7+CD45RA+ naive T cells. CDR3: CASSRTGEQLF. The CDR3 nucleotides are TGTGCCAGCAGCCGGACTGGAGAGCAGCTCTTC.